One sample yielded the 26 T cell receptor beta chains listed below, sequenced in a study of Ad26.COV2.S vaccination and SARS-CoV-2 variants. Documented treatment: 19 received Ad26.COV2.S at low or high dose, single or two shots; a few received placebo; per-sample allocation not given. Collection of samples fell on day 63 after the first vaccine or placebo injection. Assay: immunoSEQ multiplex PCR; the TCRdb copy retains only in-frame clones and omits some. The sample yields hundreds of thousands of clones, roughly 90% seen once. Material: peripheral blood, obtained in a trial of Ad26.COV2.S vaccine versus placebo. Receptors were obtained from a person aged 18-65 years who received the Ad26.COV2.S COVID-19 vaccine or a placebo.

As to this clone: Germline is not matched at one junction end, which may reflect a read error. The CDR3 DNA is TGTGCCAGCAGTAACTCCAGGGTCGGGAACACTGAAGCTTTCTTT. Its translation is CASSNSRVGNTEAFF. This chain joins TRBV6-2 or TRBV6-3 and TRBJ1-1, with D possibly TRBD1 on 5 matching bases. CDR1 is MNHEY, CDR2 SVGEGT, per germline. The CDR3 spans 15 residues.

J is TRBJ1-2 and V is TRBV3-1 (or the pseudogene TRBV3-2), with 8 bases that match TRBD1. This CDR3 is built from 14 residues. The J segment lost 5 bases and the V segment lost 4 bases, leaving 6 bases of the junction unmatched. The V gene's germline CDR1 is LGHDT and CDR2 YNNKEL (reference sequence). DNA of the CDR3: TGTGCCAGCAGCCTAGGACAGGGCCGGTATGGCTACACCTTC. Translated: CASSLGQGRYGYTF.

The sample holds a few counts of this clone. V is TRBV6-2 or TRBV6-3 and J is TRBJ1-4; D is unclear. This CDR3 contains 15 residues. V lost 2 bases and J 8 bases, leaving 15 bases between the germline ends. The germline gives CDR1 MNHEY, CDR2 SVGEGT. The CDR3 DNA reads TGTGCCAGCAGTTACGCAGCTCCCGGGAAGGAAAAACTGTTTTTT. Translation: CASSYAAPGKEKLFF.

The chain employs TRBV18 and TRBJ2-1; TRBD2 matches at 8 bases. The CDR3 has 15 amino acids. Germline V gene sequence: CDR1 KGHSH, CDR2 LQKENI. V lost 6 bases, J lost 0 bases, and 4 bases stayed unmatched. The CDR3 sequence is CASSPGGHSYNEQFF. DNA for the CDR3: TGTGCCAGCTCCCCGGGGGGGCACTCCTACAATGAGCAGTTCTTC. Drawing the rest from reference TRBV18 and TRBJ2-1, the complete variable domain is NAGVMQNPRHLVRRRGQEARLRCSPMKGHSHVYWYRQLPEEGLKFMVYLQKENIIDESGMPKERFSAEFPKEGPSILRIQQVVRGDSAAYFCASSPGGHSYNEQFFGPGTRLTVL.

The chain has TRBV7-2 and TRBJ2-5; 14 bases line up with TRBD2. Germline trimming cut 1 base from V and 1 base from J; bases unmatched to any gene: 2. The CDR3 sequence is 17 residues long. Germline-derived CDR1 and CDR2 are SGHTA and FQGNSA. This CDR3 is CASSLVGTSGGQETQYF. CDR3 DNA sequence: TGTGCCAGCAGCTTAGTAGGGACTAGCGGGGGCCAAGAGACCCAGTACTTC.

The rearrangement links TRBV28 to TRBJ1-5; 7 bases line up with TRBD1. The CDR3 is made up of 16 amino acids. The germline V gene has CDR1 MDHEN and CDR2 SYDVKM. With 6 bases clipped from V and 4 bases from J, the junction kept 12 bases outside the gene matches. The CDR3 sequence: CASSIRGGGRNQPQHF. Here the CDR3 DNA reads TGTGCCAGCAGCATAAGAGGGGGCGGAAGAAATCAGCCCCAGCATTTT.

For this clone: Other DNA sequences within the sample encode an identical CDR3. The chain recombines TRBV6-5 with TRBJ2-5, with no clear D. Germline V lookup: CDR1 MNHEY, CDR2 SVGAGI. This CDR3 is 11 amino acids long. Trimming removed 2 bases at V and 5 bases at J, with 3 bases between. CDR3 loop: CASSYLETQYF. The CDR3 nucleotides are TGTGCCAGCAGTTACCTCGAGACCCAGTACTTC.

This chain connects TRBV24-1 to TRBJ2-3; D remains ambiguous. Germline-derived CDR1 and CDR2 are KGHDR and SFDVKD. Trimming shortened V by 6 bases and J by 3 bases, and 18 bases separated the two germline ends. The CDR3 consists of 16 residues. CDR3 nucleotides: TGTGCCACCAGTCTCCCCCAGAGGTTTTGGACAGATACGCAGTATTTT. Translating gives CATSLPQRFWTDTQYF.

In this sample, this clone turned up once. CDR3 sequence: CASSQETRSGNTIYF. Here the CDR3 DNA reads TGTGCCAGCAGCCAAGAAACGCGCTCTGGAAACACCATATATTTT. The V and J genes are TRBV4-2 and TRBJ1-3; no clear D. CDR1 is LGHNA and CDR2 is YNFKEQ in the germline V gene. CDR3 length: 15 residues. Trimming took off 0 bases at V and 0 bases at J, with 6 bases between the two ends.

The CDR3 region has the DNA TGTGCCAGCAGTTCGGACAGGGGAGGTCAGCCCCAGCATTTT. It specifies CASSSDRGGQPQHF. The chain is built from TRBV6-2 or TRBV6-3 and TRBJ1-5; 9 bases map to TRBD1. The V and J ends lost 4 bases and 6 bases, in that order; junction bases with no gene match: 4. The CDR3 runs 14 residues. CDR1 and CDR2 from the germline V gene are MNHEY and SVGEGT.

The rearrangement uses TRBV18 and TRBJ1-3; D is undetermined. Trimming took 3 bases from V and 0 from J, leaving 12 bases between them. Germline CDR1 and CDR2: KGHSH and LQKENI. This CDR3 contains 16 residues. CDR3 bases: TGTGCCAGCTCACCTATCCCACCGCCCTCTGGAAACACCATATATTTT. Translation gives CASSPIPPPSGNTIYF.

The chain uses TRBV28 and TRBJ1-6; no definite D call. Trimming cost V 8 bases and J 7 bases, with 9 bases left between them. Germline V lookup: CDR1 MDHEN, CDR2 SYDVKM. The CDR3 is made up of 12 amino acids. CDR3 sequence (DNA): TGTGCCAGCCGGAGATCAAATTCACCCCTCCACTTT. This sequence encodes CASRRSNSPLHF.

V is TRBV5-4 and J is TRBJ2-2; perhaps TRBD2 as D (6 bases). This CDR3 contains 16 residues. V lost 1 base and J 0 bases, leaving 10 bases between the germline ends. The germline V gene has CDR1 SGHNT and CDR2 YYREEE (reference sequence). The DNA of the CDR3 is TGTGCCAGCAGCTTGATTGGACTAACGAACACCGGGGAGCTGTTTTTT. Amino acids: CASSLIGLTNTGELFF.

This clone has only a few counts. Relative to the germline gene, one junction end is altered; a read error may explain this. The chain has TRBV7-2 and TRBJ2-7, with 11 bases identical to TRBD2. Germline-derived CDR1 and CDR2 are SGHTA and FQGNSA. The CDR3 covers 14 residues. The chain's CDR3 is CASSIAGGPYEQYF. The CDR3 coding sequence is TGTGCCAGCAGCATAGCGGGAGGGCCCTACGAGCAGTACTTC.

The J gene is TRBJ2-3, the V gene TRBV11-3, with 8 bases identical to TRBD2. The V gene's germline CDR1 is SGHNT and CDR2 YENEEA. CDR3 length equals 13 residues. V lost 5 bases, J lost 8 bases, and 6 bases stayed unmatched. Written as DNA, the CDR3 is TGTGCCAGCAGCCCCGGGGGGGCTGGTACGCAGTATTTT. It specifies CASSPGGAGTQYF.

This clone appeared once. The DNA of the CDR3 is TGTGCCAGCAGCCAAGGTTCGGTTTCCTCCTACGAGCAGTACTTC. Translated: CASSQGSVSSYEQYF. The chain links TRBV3-1 (or the pseudogene TRBV3-2) to TRBJ2-7; D gene uncertain. CDR3 length equals 15 residues. CDR1 and CDR2 from the germline V gene are LGHDT and YNNKEL (reference sequence). Between the trimmed V and J ends, which lost 1 base and 0 bases, there was a span of 10 bases.

This clone has just one count. The chain joins TRBV10-3 to TRBJ2-7; D is ambiguous. The CDR3 contains 14 residues. The germline CDR1 and CDR2 sequences are ENHRY and SYGVKD. Deletions cut 6 bases from V and 6 bases from J, with 18 bases between. DNA for the CDR3: TGTGCCATCAGGTACCGAGATGGATCGTCCGAGCAGTACTTC. This encodes CAIRYRDGSSEQYF.

This chain joins TRBV2 and TRBJ2-7, with TRBD1 matching over 8 bases. With 6 bases clipped from V and 2 bases from J, the junction kept 6 bases outside the gene matches. The CDR3 is 14 residues long. Germline CDR1 SNHLY, CDR2 FYNNEI. This CDR3 is CASRGDRQAYEQYF. Written as DNA, the CDR3 is TGTGCCAGCAGGGGGGACAGGCAAGCCTACGAGCAGTACTTC.

The genes are TRBV19 and TRBJ1-2; D call uncertain. Germline V CDR1 and CDR2: LNHDA, SQIVND (reference sequence). The CDR3 contains 13 residues. V was clipped by 10 bases and J by 0 bases, with 12 bases between them. The DNA for the CDR3 is TGTGCCACTCAGACTGCTGCTAACTATGGCTACACCTTC. It translates to CATQTAANYGYTF.

The chain recombines TRBV4-3 with TRBJ2-1, with TRBD2 matching over 12 bases. The germline CDR1 and CDR2 sequences are LGHNA and YSLEER. The CDR3 runs 16 residues. With 0 bases clipped from V and 8 bases from J, the junction kept 5 bases outside the gene matches. Written as DNA, the CDR3 is TGCGCCAGCAGCCAAGACGCTAGCGGGAGGGCCCATGAGCAGTTCTTC. This sequence encodes CASSQDASGRAHEQFF.

To note about this clone: Other DNA sequences from this sample encode an identical CDR3 as well. J is TRBJ2-5 and V is TRBV5-1; D is ambiguous. Trimming removed 2 bases from V and 2 bases from J, with 7 bases in between. The CDR3 runs 13 residues. Germline V gene sequence: CDR1 SGHRS, CDR2 YFSETQ. The CDR3 DNA follows: TGCGCCAGCAGCTTAGGCAGTCAAGAGACCCAGTACTTC. Its translation is CASSLGSQETQYF.

The genes are TRBV6-2 or TRBV6-3 and TRBJ1-2; 7 nucleotides align to TRBD1. Germline V gives CDR1 MNHEY, CDR2 SVGEGT. The J segment lost 8 bases and the V segment lost 7 bases, leaving 7 bases of the junction unmatched. The CDR3 runs to 12 residues. The CDR3 region has the DNA TGTGCCAGCACCCCACAGGGGTACGGCTACACCTTC. Amino acids: CASTPQGYGYTF.

The rearrangement links TRBV7-9 to TRBJ2-1, with TRBD2 identical over 15 bases. CDR1 and CDR2 (germline): SEHNR, FQNEAQ (reference sequence). The V segment lost 5 bases and the J segment 9 bases; nucleotides outside the gene matches: 17. The CDR3 contains 19 residues. The CDR3 nucleotides read TGTGCCAGCAGCCCTGGCCCCGGACTAGCGGGAGGGTGGGGTGGTGAGCAGTTCTTC. Translation: CASSPGPGLAGGWGGEQFF.

The chain carries TRBV7-2 and TRBJ2-6; TRBD2 might be the D (5 bases). V lost 5 bases and J 0 bases, leaving 5 bases between the germline ends. The V gene's germline CDR1 is SGHTA and CDR2 FQGNSA. CDR3 length: 14 amino acids. CDR3 DNA sequence: TGTGCCAGCAGCCGGGACTCTGGGGCCAACGTCCTGACTTTC. This codes for CASSRDSGANVLTF.

CDR3 region: CASSYRLAGELDTQYF. CDR3 in DNA: TGTGCCAGCAGCTATCGACTAGCGGGAGAATTAGATACGCAGTATTTT. V usage is TRBV13 and J usage is TRBJ2-3; 12 nucleotides align to TRBD2. CDR3 length: 16 amino acids. The germline V gene encodes CDR1 PRHDT and CDR2 FYEKMQ (reference sequence). With 4 bases clipped from V and 5 bases from J, the junction kept 7 bases outside the gene matches.

The chain recombines TRBV6-6 with TRBJ1-3; 8 nucleotides agree with TRBD1. In germline, CDR1 is MNHNY, CDR2 SVGAGI (reference sequence). V lost 5 bases and J lost 1; bases outside the gene matches: 7. The CDR3 extends over 16 amino acids. The CDR3 bases are TGTGCCAGCAGTCCTGGGACAGGAGTATCTGGAAACACCATATATTTT. The encoded protein is CASSPGTGVSGNTIYF.